This TCR beta chain emerged from a study of cytomegalovirus exposure and HLA in healthy donors. V lost 2 bases, J lost 6 bases, and 20 bases lay in between. The germline CDR1 and CDR2 sequences are WSHSY and SAAADI. The CDR3 is made up of 17 amino acids. Amplification used 60 Vbeta primers and 13 Jbeta primers. The table came from immunoSEQ multiplex PCR; TCRdb's copy has only in-frame clones and leaves some out. The sample has approximately 130,000 clones; about 70% are singletons. This receptor was identified in a woman in her fifties or sixties in good health and CMV-seropositive. V usage is TRBV10-2 and J usage is TRBJ1-3; D is unclear. The source material was PBMCs. The CDR3 coding sequence is TGCGCCAGCAGTGAGGCTTCGGGGATGAACGTCGAAAACACCATATATTTT. This encodes CASSEASGMNVENTIYF.